Given below is one TCR beta chain in context. This CDR3 is built from 17 residues. V dropped 0 bases and J dropped 4; count of bases not matched to a gene: 10. The germline CDR1 and CDR2 sequences are LNHNV and YYDKDF (reference sequence). The assay was immunoSEQ multiplex PCR, and TCRdb's table has in-frame clones only and misses some. This table has 75,000 to 80,000 clones, roughly 89% appearing once. The data are from a study of control samples from healthy donors and cancer patients. The rearrangement uses TRBV15 and TRBJ1-2, with 8 bases identical to TRBD1. This receptor was taken from a woman in her forties or fifties with colorectal cancer. Material: PBMCs. CDR3 sequence reads: CATSRDSVSGQAYGYTF. CDR3 DNA: TGTGCCACCAGCAGAGATTCTGTGTCGGGACAGGCCTATGGCTACACCTTC.